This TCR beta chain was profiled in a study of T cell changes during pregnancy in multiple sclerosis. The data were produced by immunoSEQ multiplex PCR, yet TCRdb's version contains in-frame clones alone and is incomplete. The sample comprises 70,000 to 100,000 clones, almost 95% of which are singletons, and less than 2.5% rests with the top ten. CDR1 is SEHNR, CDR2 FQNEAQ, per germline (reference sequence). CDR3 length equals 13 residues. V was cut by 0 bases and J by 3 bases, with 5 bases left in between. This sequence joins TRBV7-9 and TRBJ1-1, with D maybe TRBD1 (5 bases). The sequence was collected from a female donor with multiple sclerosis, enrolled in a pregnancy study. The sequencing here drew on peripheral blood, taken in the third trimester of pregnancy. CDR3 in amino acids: CASSLAGDTEAFF. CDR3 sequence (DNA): TGTGCCAGCAGCTTAGCAGGGGACACTGAAGCTTTCTTT.